These T cell receptor beta chains were read from a single sample in a study of blood T cell repertoires in COVID-19. Using immunoSEQ multiplex PCR, the repertoire was profiled, and TCRdb retains in-frame clones only, with some absent. The sample contains around 100,000 clones, about 90% of which appear only once. Sequenced sample: peripheral blood. Receptors were obtained from a human donor in a cohort sampled during active COVID-19. Each CDR3 is given with its conserved first and last residue. A D gene is named only where the DNA matches it firmly. Some rows mark clone size as missing; the rest say once, few, many or name a class of expanded clone.

J | size | V | length | D | DNA | CDR3
TRBJ2-7 | few | TRBV19 | 14 | . | TGTGCCAGTAGTATAGTGACAGGTTTTGGCGAGCAGTACTTC | CASSIVTGFGEQYF
TRBJ2-1 | . | TRBV30 | 17 | . | TGTGCCTGGAGTGGGTTCGGGGGACGTACTGGGTACAATGAGCAGTTCTTC | CAWSGFGGRTGYNEQFF
TRBJ1-5 | few | TRBV10-3 | 16 | . | TGTGCCATCAGTGACCACCGGACTACCGTACGGCAGCCCCAGCATTTT | CAISDHRTTVRQPQHF
TRBJ1-5 | . | TRBV18 | 14 | . | TGTGCCAGCTCACCTAGGCAGGGCAATCAGCCCCAGCATTTT | CASSPRQGNQPQHF
TRBJ1-4 | . | TRBV11-2 | 15 | . | TGTGCCAGCAGCCAGCGACCTAATCCCGGTGAAAAACTGTTTTTT | CASSQRPNPGEKLFF
TRBJ2-2 | . | TRBV5-1 | 14 | . | TGCGCCAGCAGCATCTCGTCTGACACCGGGGAGCTGTTTTTT | CASSISSDTGELFF
TRBJ2-1 | . | TRBV15 | 14 | . | TGTGCCACCAGCAGGGAGCCCCCCTACAATGAGCAGTTCTTC | CATSREPPYNEQFF
TRBJ2-1 | . | TRBV18 | 15 | TRBD2 | TGTGCCAGCTCACCGGGACTAGCGGGAAGTAATGAGCAGTTCTTC | CASSPGLAGSNEQFF
TRBJ2-3 | . | TRBV7-2 | 14 | . | TGTGCCAGCAGCACCGGGAGCCGGGCAGATACGCAGTATTTT | CASSTGSRADTQYF
TRBJ2-3 | . | TRBV5-6 | 14 | TRBD1 | TGTGCCAGCAGCCCCACAGGGGGCAGAGATACGCAGTATTTT | CASSPTGGRDTQYF
TRBJ1-1 | once | TRBV4-2 | 13 | . | TGTGCCAGCAGCCAACTTTGGGGAGATGAAGCTTTCTTT | CASSQLWGDEAFF
TRBJ2-1 | . | TRBV5-1 | 13 | TRBD2 | TGCGCCAGCAGCCGGGAGGGACTAGCGGTCCAGTTCTTC | CASSREGLAVQFF
TRBJ1-1 | . | TRBV19 | 15 | . | TGTGCCAGTAGCCGCCCGGGGGGTTTGAACACTGAAGCTTTCTTT | CASSRPGGLNTEAFF
TRBJ2-3 | . | TRBV5-4 | 16 | TRBD1 | TGTGCCAGCAGCTTGGTCCCGGGACAGCTAACAGATACGCAGTATTTT | CASSLVPGQLTDTQYF
TRBJ1-1 | . | TRBV15 | 14 | . | TGTGCCACCAGCAGGAATCACGGAGGCACTGAAGCTTTCTTT | CATSRNHGGTEAFF
TRBJ2-3 | once | TRBV27 | 16 | TRBD2 | TGTGCCAGCAGTTCCCCGACTAGCGGTCGCACAGATACGCAGTATTTT | CASSSPTSGRTDTQYF
TRBJ2-7 | . | TRBV6-4 | 14 | . | TGTGCCAGCAGCCCCATAGAAAAAAGCGAGAAGCAGTACTTC | CASSPIEKSEKQYF